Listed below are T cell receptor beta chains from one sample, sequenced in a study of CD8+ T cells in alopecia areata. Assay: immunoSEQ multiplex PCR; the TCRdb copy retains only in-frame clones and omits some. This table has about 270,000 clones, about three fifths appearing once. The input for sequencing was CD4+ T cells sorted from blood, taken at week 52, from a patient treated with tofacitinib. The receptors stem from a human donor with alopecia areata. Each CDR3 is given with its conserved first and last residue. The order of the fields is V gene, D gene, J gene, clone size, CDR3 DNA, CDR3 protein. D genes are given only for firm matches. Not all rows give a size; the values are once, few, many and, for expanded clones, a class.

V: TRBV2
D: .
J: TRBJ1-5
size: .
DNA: TGTGCCAGCAGTGACCAGGGAGGAGGGGGTGATCAGCCCCAGCATTTT
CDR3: CASSDQGGGGDQPQHF

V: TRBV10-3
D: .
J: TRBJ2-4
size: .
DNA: TGTGCCATTGGGGGAAGGGAGGTTGGGAACATTCAGTACTTC
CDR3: CAIGGREVGNIQYF

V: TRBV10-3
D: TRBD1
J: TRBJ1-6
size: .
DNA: TGTGCCATCCGTGGACAGGGGGGTTCACCCCTCCACTTT
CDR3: CAIRGQGGSPLHF

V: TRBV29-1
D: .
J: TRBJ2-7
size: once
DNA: TGCAGCGCCGTAGTCGTGGTCGAGCAGTACTTC
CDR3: CSAVVVVEQYF

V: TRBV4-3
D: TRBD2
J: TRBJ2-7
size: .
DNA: TGCGCCAGCAGCCAAGGCGGGGGGGCTGGATACGAGCAGTACTTC
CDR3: CASSQGGGAGYEQYF

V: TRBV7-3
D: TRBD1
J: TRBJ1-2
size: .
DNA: TGTGCCAGCAGCCCAGCAGGGACAGGGGGCCGGAATGGCTACACCTTC
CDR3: CASSPAGTGGRNGYTF

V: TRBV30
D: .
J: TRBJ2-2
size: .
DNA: TGTGCCTGGAACAGGCCTGGGGAGCTGTTTTTT
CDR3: CAWNRPGELFF

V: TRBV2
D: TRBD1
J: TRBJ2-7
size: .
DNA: TGTGCCAGCAAGACAGGGGGCCTTACGAAGCAGTACTTC
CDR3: CASKTGGLTKQYF

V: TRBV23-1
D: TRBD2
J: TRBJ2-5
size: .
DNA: TGCGCCACCCCCGGGAGGGTAGGAGAGACCCAGTACTTC
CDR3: CATPGRVGETQYF

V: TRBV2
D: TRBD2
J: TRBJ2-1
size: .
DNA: TGTGCCAGCAGTTGGACTAGCGGGGGGCACAATGAGCAGTTCTTC
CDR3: CASSWTSGGHNEQFF